This record concerns one T cell receptor beta chain sequence. Its cognate antigen is unknown. This CDR3 is 16 amino acids long. Germline assignment: CDR1 SGHRS and CDR2 YFSETQ. V was clipped by 4 bases and J by 3 bases, with 16 bases between them. Primers included in the PCR were 60 Vbeta and 13 Jbeta primers. Here immunoSEQ multiplex PCR was the method, and the copy in TCRdb shows in-frame clones only, minus some. The sample lists 170,000 or so clones, less than 85% seen once, with around 5.7% in the top ten. The record originates from a study of cytomegalovirus exposure and HLA in healthy donors. General study points: Reportedly, diagnosis of cytomegalovirus status by the classifier showed high specificity and sensitivity. The productive fraction for most TCR beta V segments was about 90% or about 30% in an earlier analysis. A later analysis linked a missense variant in DCLRE1C to the trimming of TCR beta V and J genes. Later work found that TCR association rates differed between HLA loci; DRB1 had the most and HLA-C the fewest.

This clonotype originated in a middle-aged man in good health and CMV-seronegative. The rearrangement joins TRBV5-1 to TRBJ2-2; D is perhaps TRBD2 (5 bases). Material: PBMCs. The chain's CDR3 is CASSRTGFTDTGELFF. CDR3 nucleotide sequence: TGCGCCAGCAGCCGAACGGGGTTTACGGACACCGGGGAGCTGTTTTTT.